Listed here are 24 T cell receptor beta chains from one sample, sequenced in a study of T cell responses to AZD1222 COVID-19 vaccine (dated by TCRdb to the early 2020s). The sample's time point label, in plain terms: baseline before first vaccination. Receptor amplification or capture employed the immunoSEQ multiplex PCR assay. Imported from immuneACCESS, the table was reduced by TCRdb to in-frame sequences with V and J called. These copies leave out some clones; in studies compared against another copy, an unresolved V gene accounts for under half, and the cause of the remainder is not known. The sample has more than 75,000 clones on record, about 90% of them singletons. The ten largest clones take up approximately 5.5% of the sample. This material consisted of peripheral blood, taken on day 0 of AZD1222 vaccination. These TCRs come from an adult in good health.

This chain joins TRBV27 and TRBJ2-7; 7 bases agree with TRBD1. Germline values: CDR1 MNHEY, CDR2 SMNVEV (reference sequence). CDR3 size: 13 residues. After removal of 3 bases from V and 6 bases from J, the junction contained 5 bases not matched to a gene. The CDR3 reads CASSLGQLSEQYF. CDR3 nucleotide sequence: TGTGCCAGCAGTTTGGGACAGCTGAGCGAGCAGTACTTC.

The chain joins TRBV6-5 to TRBJ2-7; 8 bases agree with TRBD2. Germline CDR1 and CDR2: MNHEY and SVGAGI. V lost 1 base, J lost 4 bases, and 0 bases stayed unmatched. This CDR3 has 13 amino acids. CDR3 loop: CASSYLAGYEQYF. The CDR3, as DNA: TGTGCCAGCAGTTACTTAGCGGGGTACGAGCAGTACTTC.

The V and J genes are TRBV27 and TRBJ2-1, with TRBD1 matching 8 bases. Germline lookup yields CDR1 MNHEY and CDR2 SMNVEV (reference sequence). With 2 bases clipped from V and 0 bases from J, the junction kept 6 bases outside the gene matches. CDR3 length: 17 amino acids. The CDR3 DNA is TGTGCCAGCAGTTTAGCGGCAGGGGGCAGCTCCTACAATGAGCAGTTCTTC. Encoded protein: CASSLAAGGSSYNEQFF.

The rearrangement uses TRBV5-6 and TRBJ2-7; D is unresolved. V was cut by 0 bases and J by 2 bases, with 6 bases left in between. Germline values: CDR1 SGHDT, CDR2 YYEEEE. The CDR3 contains 13 residues. The CDR3 coding sequence is TGTGCCAGCAGCTTGGACATCCCCTACGAGCAGTACTTC. Translated, it gives CASSLDIPYEQYF.

The CDR3 nucleotides read TGTGCCAGCAATTCGGGGCCCTACTATGGCTACACCTTC. This sequence encodes CASNSGPYYGYTF. The V call is TRBV28, the J call TRBJ1-2; the D gene is possibly TRBD1 (5 bases). This CDR3 spans 13 amino acids. Germline V gene lookup returns CDR1 MDHEN and CDR2 SYDVKM. V lost 7 bases and J 3 bases, leaving 12 bases between the germline ends.

This sequence joins TRBV6-6 and TRBJ1-3; D call uncertain. Germline V gene lookup returns CDR1 MNHNY and CDR2 SVGAGI (reference sequence). Trimming took 5 bases from V and 0 from J, leaving 14 bases between them. CDR3 length: 16 residues. The CDR3: CASSTGLGGSGNTIYF. In nucleotides, the CDR3 is TGTGCCAGCAGTACCGGACTTGGAGGCTCTGGAAACACCATATATTTT.

This clone showed up just once. The V call is TRBV5-4, the J call TRBJ2-5, with TRBD1 matching 7 bases. Germline CDR1 SGHNT, CDR2 YYREEE (reference sequence). The length of the CDR3 is 14 residues. Unmatched junction bases numbered 3, after V lost 0 bases and J lost 4 bases. The CDR3 is CASSLGGQTETQYF. DNA for the CDR3: TGTGCCAGCAGCTTGGGGGGACAGACAGAGACCCAGTACTTC.

J is TRBJ1-2 and V is TRBV19; 8 bases fit TRBD1. The CDR3 spans 12 residues. Losses at the gene ends were 7 bases for V and 8 bases for J; bases not matched to a gene: 6. CDR1 LNHDA and CDR2 SQIVND come from the germline V gene (reference sequence). CDR3 in amino acids: CASNIDRGGYTF. The CDR3 DNA reads as TGTGCCAGTAACATCGACAGGGGAGGCTACACCTTC.

The chain couples TRBV18 to TRBJ1-5; D is undetermined. This CDR3 spans 14 amino acids. Trimming took 2 bases from V and 7 from J, leaving 12 bases between them. The germline CDR1 and CDR2 sequences are KGHSH and LQKENI. The CDR3 here is CASSPVPLGQPQHF. The CDR3 DNA sequence: TGTGCCAGCTCACCAGTCCCCTTAGGGCAGCCCCAGCATTTT.

This clone has only one observation. V usage is TRBV5-1 and J usage is TRBJ2-7; TRBD2 agrees at 12 bases. Trimming took 0 bases from V and 6 from J; bases not matched to a gene: 4. Germline assignment: CDR1 SGHRS and CDR2 YFSETQ. There are 15 residues in the CDR3. The DNA of the CDR3 is TGCGCCAGCAGCTTGGATCCGGGACTAGCGGGCGAGCAGTACTTC. This translates into CASSLDPGLAGEQYF.

This chain connects TRBV4-3 to TRBJ1-1, with 7 positions matching TRBD1. The germline gives CDR1 LGHNA, CDR2 YSLEER. This CDR3 has 15 residues. V was clipped by 0 bases and J by 1 base; unmatched bases: 2. CDR3 DNA: TGCGCCAGCAGCCAAGATAACAGGGGGAACACTGAAGCTTTCTTT. It specifies CASSQDNRGNTEAFF.

The chain carries TRBV27 and TRBJ1-1; D is unresolved. Deletions cut 4 bases from V and 1 base from J, with 16 bases between. The CDR3 runs 16 residues. From germline, CDR1 is MNHEY and CDR2 SMNVEV (reference sequence). CDR3 nucleotides: TGTGCCAGCAGTTCCCTTGGTCGGTCCTCGAACACTGAAGCTTTCTTT. This codes for CASSSLGRSSNTEAFF.

The CDR3 region is CASSIGPASRYGYTF. CDR3 DNA sequence: TGTGCCAGTAGTATAGGGCCGGCCTCCCGCTATGGCTACACCTTC. This chain uses TRBV19 with TRBJ1-2; D is unresolved. V was clipped by 1 base and J by 4 bases, with 13 bases between them. The CDR3 loop spans 15 amino acids. The germline V gene has CDR1 LNHDA and CDR2 SQIVND (reference sequence).

CDR3 nucleotides: TGTGCCAGTAACCCCAAGGCTAGATCGAACACCGGGGAGCTGTTTTTT. This sequence encodes CASNPKARSNTGELFF. V gene TRBV19 combines with J gene TRBJ2-2; D is undetermined. With 7 bases removed from V and 0 bases from J, the gap between germline ends came to 15 bases. The CDR3 consists of 16 residues. Per the germline V gene, CDR1 is LNHDA and CDR2 is SQIVND (reference sequence). Drawing the rest from reference TRBV19 and TRBJ2-2, the complete variable domain is DGGITQSPKYLFRKEGQNVTLSCEQNLNHDAMYWYRQDPGQGLRLIYYSQIVNDFQKGDIAEGYSVSREKKESFPLTVTSAQKNPTAFYLCASNPKARSNTGELFFGEGSRLTVL.

The V call is TRBV30, the J call TRBJ1-1, with 8 positions matching TRBD1. CDR1 GTSNPN and CDR2 SVGIG come from the germline V gene (reference sequence). The CDR3 sequence is 14 residues long. The V and J ends lost 3 bases and 5 bases, in that order; junction bases with no gene match: 8. The CDR3 DNA follows: TGTGCCTGGAGGGCAGGGGGCTGGAAAACTGAAGCTTTCTTT. Translating it yields CAWRAGGWKTEAFF.

The chain carries TRBV24-1 and TRBJ2-1; 9 bases fit TRBD1. The CDR3 loop spans 15 amino acids. J lost 7 bases, V lost 4 bases, and 7 bases had no gene match. Germline V gives CDR1 KGHDR, CDR2 SFDVKD. CDR3 in amino acids: CATSDRDRVRNEQFF. CDR3 nucleotide sequence: TGTGCCACCAGTGACCGGGACAGGGTGAGGAATGAGCAGTTCTTC.

The V call is TRBV3-1 (or the pseudogene TRBV3-2), the J call TRBJ2-3, with 8 bases matching TRBD1. V lost 8 bases, J lost 3 bases, and 4 bases stayed unmatched. The CDR3 is 13 amino acids. Per germline, CDR1 LGHDT and CDR2 YNNKEL (reference sequence). CDR3 nucleotide sequence: TGTGCCAGCGGACAGGGTGGTACAGATACGCAGTATTTT. Its protein is CASGQGGTDTQYF.

J is TRBJ1-1 and V is TRBV27; D call uncertain. With 6 bases removed from V and 9 bases from J, the gap between germline ends came to 11 bases. Germline V lookup: CDR1 MNHEY, CDR2 SMNVEV (reference sequence). CDR3 length: 11 residues. The CDR3 bases are TGTGCCAGCAGATCCGGACTGCAAGCTTTCTTT. Translating gives CASRSGLQAFF.

The CDR3 nucleotides are TGTGCCAGCAGCCAACCCCTAGCGGGAGTCATCGGCTACGAGCAGTACTTC. It translates to CASSQPLAGVIGYEQYF. The chain couples TRBV3-1 (or the pseudogene TRBV3-2) to TRBJ2-7; 10 bases are shared with TRBD2. The CDR3 is made up of 17 amino acids. The germline CDR1 and CDR2 sequences are LGHDT and YNNKEL (reference sequence). Unmatched junction bases numbered 10, after V lost 2 bases and J lost 3 bases.

The rearrangement joins TRBV3-1 (or the pseudogene TRBV3-2) to TRBJ1-4, with D perhaps matching TRBD1 (6 bases). The CDR3 covers 14 residues. The germline V and J ends were trimmed by 6 bases and 6 bases, with 14 bases remaining between them. Germline CDR1 reads LGHDT; CDR2 reads YNNKEL (reference sequence). CDR3 amino acids: CASRHSGTHEKLFF. CDR3 DNA sequence: TGTGCCAGCAGGCATTCCGGGACACATGAAAAACTGTTTTTT.

The chain links TRBV3-1 (or the pseudogene TRBV3-2) to TRBJ1-4, with TRBD1 as a possible D gene (5 bases). The CDR3 has 15 amino acids. Germline loops: CDR1 LGHDT, CDR2 YNNKEL (reference sequence). V was shortened by 4 bases and J by 7 bases, with 16 bases between the two germline ends. This CDR3 reads CASSPAGAKGEKLFF. DNA of the CDR3: TGTGCCAGCAGCCCGGCCGGGGCCAAGGGTGAAAAACTGTTTTTT.

The chain carries TRBV11-1 and TRBJ2-3; D possibly corresponds to TRBD2 (6 bases). Per germline, CDR1 SGHAT and CDR2 FQDESV (reference sequence). Trimming left V 5 bases short and J 2 bases short, with 14 bases between. The length of the CDR3 is 15 residues. The CDR3 protein is CASSARDSFTDTQYF. The CDR3 coding sequence is TGTGCCAGCAGCGCCCGGGACTCTTTCACAGATACGCAGTATTTT. Full variable domain (remainder filled in from reference TRBV11-1 and TRBJ2-3): EAEVAQSPRYKITEKSQAVAFWCDPISGHATLYWYRQILGQGPELLVQFQDESVVDDSQLPKDRFSAERLKGVDSTLKIQPAELGDSAMYLCASSARDSFTDTQYFGPGTRLTVL.

This clone was recorded only once. The rearrangement uses TRBV7-9 and TRBJ2-5; a possible D gene is TRBD2 (6 bases). V was clipped by 4 bases and J by 0 bases, with 12 bases between them. Germline V gene data show CDR1 as SEHNR and CDR2 as FQNEAQ (reference sequence). The CDR3 is made up of 15 amino acids. CDR3 amino acids: CASSSFPGDQETQYF. DNA of the CDR3: TGTGCCAGCAGCTCTTTCCCGGGGGACCAAGAGACCCAGTACTTC.

J is TRBJ1-5 and V is TRBV19; maybe TRBD1 (6 bases). Looked up from germline, CDR1 is LNHDA and CDR2 is SQIVND (reference sequence). V gave up 6 bases and J gave up 0 bases, with 12 bases separating them. The CDR3 is 15 amino acids. CDR3 DNA sequence: TGTGCCAGTAGGAACGGGACACCTAGCAATCAGCCCCAGCATTTT. Amino acids: CASRNGTPSNQPQHF.